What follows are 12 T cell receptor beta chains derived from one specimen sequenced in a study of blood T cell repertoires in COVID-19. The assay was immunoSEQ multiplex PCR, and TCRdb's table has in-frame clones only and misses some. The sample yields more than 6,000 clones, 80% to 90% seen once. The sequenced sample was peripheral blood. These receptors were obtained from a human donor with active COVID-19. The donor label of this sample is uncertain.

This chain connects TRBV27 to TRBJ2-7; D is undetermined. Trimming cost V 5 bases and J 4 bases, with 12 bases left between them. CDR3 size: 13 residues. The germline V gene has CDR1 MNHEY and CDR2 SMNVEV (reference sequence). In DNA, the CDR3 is TGTGCCAGCAGTCCCGGAGTAGGTTACGAGCAGTACTTC. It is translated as CASSPGVGYEQYF.

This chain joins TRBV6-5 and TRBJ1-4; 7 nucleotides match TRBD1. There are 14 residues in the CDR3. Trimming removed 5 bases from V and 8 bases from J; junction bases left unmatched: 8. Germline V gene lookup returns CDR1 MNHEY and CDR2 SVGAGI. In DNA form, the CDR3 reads TGTGCCAGCAGTCCAGACAGGGTTGGGGAAAAACTGTTTTTT. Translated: CASSPDRVGEKLFF.

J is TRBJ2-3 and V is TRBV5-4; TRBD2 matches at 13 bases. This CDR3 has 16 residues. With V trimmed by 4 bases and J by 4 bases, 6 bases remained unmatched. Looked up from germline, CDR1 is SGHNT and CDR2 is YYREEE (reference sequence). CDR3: CASSGELAGGPDTQYF. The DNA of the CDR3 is TGTGCCAGCAGCGGGGAACTAGCGGGGGGGCCAGATACGCAGTATTTT.

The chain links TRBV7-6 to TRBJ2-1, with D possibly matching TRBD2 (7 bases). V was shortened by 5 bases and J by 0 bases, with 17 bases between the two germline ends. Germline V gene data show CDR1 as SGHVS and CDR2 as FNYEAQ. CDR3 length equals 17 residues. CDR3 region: CASSLDRGGASYNEQFF. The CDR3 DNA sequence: TGTGCCAGCAGCCTAGATAGGGGGGGAGCCTCCTACAATGAGCAGTTCTTC.

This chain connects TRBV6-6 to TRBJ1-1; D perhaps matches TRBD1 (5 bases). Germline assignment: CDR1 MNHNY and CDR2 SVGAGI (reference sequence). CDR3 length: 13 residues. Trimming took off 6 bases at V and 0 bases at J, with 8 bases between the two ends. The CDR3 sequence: CASSPRVNTEAFF. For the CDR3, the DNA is TGTGCCAGCAGCCCCAGGGTGAACACTGAAGCTTTCTTT.

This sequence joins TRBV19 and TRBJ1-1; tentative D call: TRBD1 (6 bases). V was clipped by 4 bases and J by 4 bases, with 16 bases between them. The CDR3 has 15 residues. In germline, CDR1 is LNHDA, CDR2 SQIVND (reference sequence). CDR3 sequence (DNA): TGTGCCAGTAGTACCGAGTCCAGGGGATCCACTGAAGCTTTCTTT. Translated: CASSTESRGSTEAFF.

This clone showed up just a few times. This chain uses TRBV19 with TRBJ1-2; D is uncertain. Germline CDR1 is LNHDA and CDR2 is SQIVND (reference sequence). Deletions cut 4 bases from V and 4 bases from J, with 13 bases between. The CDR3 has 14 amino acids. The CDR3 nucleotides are TGTGCCAGTAGTAGGGGAGAGCTTTCCTATGGCTACACCTTC. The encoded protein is CASSRGELSYGYTF.

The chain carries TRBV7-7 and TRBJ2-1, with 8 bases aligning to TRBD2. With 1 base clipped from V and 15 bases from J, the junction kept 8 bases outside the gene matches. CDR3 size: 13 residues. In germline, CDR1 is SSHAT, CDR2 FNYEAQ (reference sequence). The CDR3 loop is CASSLDRAGDLFF. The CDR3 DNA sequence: TGTGCCAGCAGCTTAGACAGAGCGGGGGATTTGTTCTTC.

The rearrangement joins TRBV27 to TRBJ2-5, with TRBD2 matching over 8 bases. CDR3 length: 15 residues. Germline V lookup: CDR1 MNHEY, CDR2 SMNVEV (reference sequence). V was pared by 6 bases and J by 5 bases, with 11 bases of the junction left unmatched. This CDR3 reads CASRRLGAGDETQYF. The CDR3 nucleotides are TGTGCCAGCAGACGCCTCGGAGCGGGAGACGAGACCCAGTACTTC.

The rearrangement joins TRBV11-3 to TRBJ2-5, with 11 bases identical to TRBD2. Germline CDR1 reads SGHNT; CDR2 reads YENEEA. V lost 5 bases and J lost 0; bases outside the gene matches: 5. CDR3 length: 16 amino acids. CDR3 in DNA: TGTGCCAGCAGCCCAGGACTAGCGGGCTACCAAGAGACCCAGTACTTC. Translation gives CASSPGLAGYQETQYF. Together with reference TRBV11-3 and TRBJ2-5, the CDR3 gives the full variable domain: EAGVVQSPRYKIIEKKQPVAFWCNPISGHNTLYWYLQNLGQGPELLIRYENEEAVDDSQLPKDRFSAERLKGVDSTLKIQPAELGDSAVYLCASSPGLAGYQETQYFGPGTRLLVL.

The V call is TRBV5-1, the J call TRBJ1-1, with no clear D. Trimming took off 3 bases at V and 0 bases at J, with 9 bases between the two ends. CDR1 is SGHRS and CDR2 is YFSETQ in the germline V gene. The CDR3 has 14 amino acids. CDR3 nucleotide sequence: TGCGCCAGCAGCTCCAGAACCATGAACACTGAAGCTTTCTTT. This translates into CASSSRTMNTEAFF.

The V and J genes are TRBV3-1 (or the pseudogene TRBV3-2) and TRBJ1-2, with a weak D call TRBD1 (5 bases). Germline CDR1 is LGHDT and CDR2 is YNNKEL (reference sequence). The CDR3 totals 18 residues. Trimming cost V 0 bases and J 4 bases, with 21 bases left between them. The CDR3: CASSQDTVRQFGVYGYTF. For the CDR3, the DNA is TGTGCCAGCAGCCAAGATACCGTTCGACAGTTTGGGGTCTATGGCTACACCTTC.